This passage covers 5 T cell receptor beta chains from one sample sequenced in a study of T cells in Graves' hyperthyroidism and ophthalmopathy. TCR beta CDR3 region amplification was performed from RNA transcripts. TCR CDR3 underwent first-round RT-PCR with the HTBI primer set. TCRdb analysed the multiplex PCR reads with MiXCR anew, one entry per CDR3 protein. Of hundreds of thousands of distinct CDR3 sequences in the sample, approximately 40% were seen once. Sequenced input: blood. The source of these receptors is a man younger than 35 with Graves' hyperthyroidism.

The chain has TRBV6-5 and TRBJ1-2, with D perhaps TRBD1 (5 bases). Trimming cost V 4 bases and J 6 bases, with 15 bases left between them. In germline, CDR1 is MNHEY, CDR2 SVGAGI. This CDR3 contains 14 residues. The CDR3, as DNA: TGTGCCAGCAGTTTTTCCGAGGGGAGAGATGGCTACACCTTC. Its translation: CASSFSEGRDGYTF.

The CDR3 spells CASSSTRHEQYF. The CDR3 nucleotides are TGTGCCAGCAGTTCAACTAGGCACGAGCAGTACTTC. The V call is TRBV12-3 or TRBV12-4, the J call TRBJ2-7, with D maybe TRBD2 (5 bases). CDR3 length: 12 residues. Trimming removed 4 bases at V and 5 bases at J, with 9 bases between.

V gene TRBV7-6 combines with J gene TRBJ2-7; possible D gene TRBD1, 5 bases. The CDR3 contains 15 residues. The ends were cut back, 1 base at V and 5 bases at J, with 15 bases in the middle. Germline-derived CDR1 and CDR2 are SGHVS and FNYEAQ. The DNA of the CDR3 is TGTGCCAGCAGCTTAGGGGCAGGGTTGTACCACGAGCAGTACTTC. Translating it yields CASSLGAGLYHEQYF.

This clonotype was picked up many times. The chain uses TRBV7-6 and TRBJ2-5; D is ambiguous. Trimming cost V 6 bases and J 7 bases, with 12 bases left between them. This CDR3 comprises 12 residues. Germline V lookup: CDR1 SGHVS, CDR2 FNYEAQ. The CDR3 nucleotides read TGTGCCAGCAGTGGGCCTATCGGGACCCAGTACTTC. Its protein product is CASSGPIGTQYF. Complete variable domain (other parts from reference TRBV7-6 and TRBJ2-5): GAGVSQSPRYKVTKRGQDVALRCDPISGHVSLYWYRQALGQGPEFLTYFNYEAQQDKSGLPNDRFSAERPEGSISTLTIQRTEQRDSAMYRCASSGPIGTQYFGPGTRLLVL.

This chain uses TRBV7-9 with TRBJ2-7; TRBD1 matches at 7 bases. The CDR3 loop spans 14 amino acids. The junction had 8 bases not matched to a gene; V was cut back by 6 bases and J by 3 bases. Looked up from germline, CDR1 is SEHNR and CDR2 is FQNEAQ (reference sequence). CDR3: CASSNPGQHYEQYF. The CDR3, as DNA: TGTGCCAGCAGTAATCCGGGACAGCACTACGAGCAGTACTTC.